The source of this T cell receptor (beta chain) is a study of siplizumab effects on memory and regulatory T cells. General study points: With siplizumab, mappable alloreactive CD4+ clones averaged 68.8% Treg-derived, versus 25% to 30% in controls. Naive T cells were seemingly more diverse than memory cells, and major contributions to the alloresponse seemed to be made by them. Suppressive capability of dividing Tregs from siplizumab cultures went unverified.

Worth noting for this clone: The antigen is undetermined.

Assayed TCR templates numbered some 100,000 for each sample. TCRdb's copy holds only in-frame clones and misses some; the assay was immunoSEQ multiplex PCR. Of 100,000 or so clones in the sample, 80% to 95% were seen once. The sample comprised non-Treg CD4+ T cells sorted from blood. The receptor was derived from a human donor in good health.

CDR3 nucleotide sequence: TGTGCCAGCAGTGAGGTCGGGAGGGCCGAGCAGTACTTC. Translating gives CASSEVGRAEQYF. V gene TRBV6-1 combines with J gene TRBJ2-7; the match to TRBD2 covers 8 bases. With 3 bases clipped from V and 6 bases from J, the junction kept 4 bases outside the gene matches. Germline-derived CDR1 and CDR2 are MNHNS and SASEGT. The CDR3 totals 13 residues.